Listed below are T cell receptor beta chains from one sample, sequenced in a study of blood T cell repertoires in COVID-19. Only in-frame clones appear in the TCRdb table, and some are missing; sequencing was by immunoSEQ multiplex PCR. Here the sample spans approximately 260,000 clones, about 80% being singletons. Material: peripheral blood. Source of these receptors: a woman older than 75 with active or convalescent COVID-19. The CDR3 runs from the conserved cysteine through the conserved F or W. D genes are given only for firm matches. Only part of the rows carry a size: once, few, many, or a class if the clone is expanded.

j_call: TRBJ1-6
clone_size: -
d_call: TRBD1
v_call: TRBV19
cdr3_aa: CASSPTGGDSPLHF
cdr3_nt: TGTGCCAGTAGCCCGACAGGGGGTGATTCACCCCTCCACTTT

j_call: TRBJ1-2
clone_size: -
d_call: -
v_call: TRBV2
cdr3_aa: CASSETLHQDGNTF
cdr3_nt: TGTGCCAGCAGTGAAACACTTCATCAGGACGGGAACACCTTC

j_call: TRBJ1-1
clone_size: -
d_call: -
v_call: TRBV5-1
cdr3_aa: CASSLTGPNTEAFF
cdr3_nt: TGCGCCAGCAGCTTGACAGGGCCGAACACTGAAGCTTTCTTT

j_call: TRBJ2-5
clone_size: -
d_call: TRBD1
v_call: TRBV28
cdr3_aa: CASSSTGTGGPETQYF
cdr3_nt: TGTGCCAGCAGCAGTACCGGGACAGGGGGCCCAGAGACCCAGTACTTC

j_call: TRBJ1-1
clone_size: -
d_call: TRBD1
v_call: TRBV14
cdr3_aa: CASSLRTGMNTEAFF
cdr3_nt: TGTGCCAGCAGCCTGAGGACAGGGATGAACACTGAAGCTTTCTTT

j_call: TRBJ2-7
clone_size: -
d_call: -
v_call: TRBV28
cdr3_aa: CASSSTQGGSYEQYF
cdr3_nt: TGTGCCAGCAGTTCTACCCAGGGGGGCTCCTACGAGCAGTACTTC

j_call: TRBJ1-5
clone_size: -
d_call: -
v_call: TRBV6-1
cdr3_aa: CASSDGQTSNQPQHF
cdr3_nt: TGTGCCAGCAGTGACGGACAAACTAGCAATCAGCCCCAGCATTTT

j_call: TRBJ2-2
clone_size: once
d_call: -
v_call: TRBV11-3
cdr3_aa: CASSSTWNTGELFF
cdr3_nt: TGTGCCAGCAGCTCGACTTGGAACACCGGGGAGCTGTTTTTT

j_call: TRBJ1-6
clone_size: -
d_call: TRBD1
v_call: TRBV7-8
cdr3_aa: CASSFSGTVNSPLHF
cdr3_nt: TGTGCCAGCAGCTTTTCCGGGACAGTTAATTCACCCCTCCACTTT

j_call: TRBJ2-5
clone_size: -
d_call: TRBD2
v_call: TRBV28
cdr3_aa: CASSFTSGAEETQYF
cdr3_nt: TGTGCCAGCAGTTTTACTAGCGGGGCGGAAGAGACCCAGTACTTC

j_call: TRBJ2-2
clone_size: -
d_call: -
v_call: TRBV28
cdr3_aa: CASRKTGTPAGELFF
cdr3_nt: TGTGCCAGCCGAAAAACCGGGACACCGGCCGGGGAGCTGTTTTTT

j_call: TRBJ1-1
clone_size: -
d_call: -
v_call: TRBV11-2
cdr3_aa: CASSLEGSTEAFF
cdr3_nt: TGTGCCAGCAGCTTAGAGGGCTCGACTGAAGCTTTCTTT

j_call: TRBJ2-7
clone_size: -
d_call: TRBD1
v_call: TRBV5-1
cdr3_aa: CASSSSPGTGSYEQYF
cdr3_nt: TGCGCCAGCAGCTCTTCTCCCGGGACAGGCTCCTACGAGCAGTACTTC

j_call: TRBJ2-1
clone_size: -
d_call: TRBD1
v_call: TRBV5-4
cdr3_aa: CASRPRDRGNNEQFF
cdr3_nt: TGTGCCAGCAGGCCCCGGGACAGGGGGAACAATGAGCAGTTCTTC

j_call: TRBJ2-5
clone_size: -
d_call: -
v_call: TRBV6-5
cdr3_aa: CASSGTLGETQYF
cdr3_nt: TGTGCCAGCAGCGGGACTCTAGGGGAGACCCAGTACTTC

j_call: TRBJ1-2
clone_size: -
d_call: TRBD1
v_call: TRBV2
cdr3_aa: CASSEGGQVNYGYTF
cdr3_nt: TGTGCCAGCAGTGAAGGAGGACAGGTTAACTATGGCTACACCTTC

j_call: TRBJ1-5
clone_size: -
d_call: -
v_call: TRBV6-1
cdr3_aa: CASSETGYQPQHF
cdr3_nt: TGTGCCAGCAGTGAAACAGGGTATCAGCCCCAGCATTTT

j_call: TRBJ2-1
clone_size: -
d_call: TRBD2
v_call: TRBV7-9
cdr3_aa: CASSLNGRATDEQFF
cdr3_nt: TGTGCCAGCAGCTTAAACGGGAGGGCGACGGATGAGCAGTTCTTC

j_call: TRBJ2-5
clone_size: few
d_call: -
v_call: TRBV19
cdr3_aa: CASSPIPPSLGTQYF
cdr3_nt: TGTGCCAGTAGCCCTATCCCCCCTAGCTTGGGGACCCAGTACTTC

j_call: TRBJ1-2
clone_size: -
d_call: -
v_call: TRBV5-1
cdr3_aa: CASSFQNYGYTF
cdr3_nt: TGCGCCAGCAGCTTTCAAAACTATGGCTACACCTTC

j_call: TRBJ1-5
clone_size: -
d_call: -
v_call: TRBV10-3
cdr3_aa: CAISEYGRQEDNQPQHF
cdr3_nt: TGTGCCATCAGTGAGTACGGCCGACAGGAAGACAATCAGCCCCAGCATTTT

j_call: TRBJ1-2
clone_size: -
d_call: -
v_call: TRBV6-1
cdr3_aa: CASSEVGSGDYGYTF
cdr3_nt: TGTGCCAGCAGTGAAGTGGGGTCAGGGGACTATGGCTACACCTTC

j_call: TRBJ1-4
clone_size: -
d_call: TRBD1
v_call: TRBV6-5
cdr3_aa: CASSLGQGAANEKLFF
cdr3_nt: TGTGCCAGCAGTTTGGGACAGGGGGCAGCGAATGAAAAACTGTTTTTT

j_call: TRBJ2-3
clone_size: -
d_call: TRBD2
v_call: TRBV15
cdr3_aa: CATSATSGETDTQYF
cdr3_nt: TGTGCCACCAGTGCGACTAGCGGGGAAACAGATACGCAGTATTTT

j_call: TRBJ1-2
clone_size: few
d_call: TRBD1
v_call: TRBV7-9
cdr3_aa: CASSSRQGEGYTF
cdr3_nt: TGTGCCAGCAGCTCGCGACAGGGGGAAGGCTACACCTTC

j_call: TRBJ2-3
clone_size: -
d_call: -
v_call: TRBV30
cdr3_aa: CAWGPSYSTDTQYF
cdr3_nt: TGTGCCTGGGGTCCTAGTTACAGCACAGATACGCAGTATTTT

j_call: TRBJ1-1
clone_size: -
d_call: TRBD1
v_call: TRBV18
cdr3_aa: CASSPSRGRNTEAFF
cdr3_nt: TGTGCCAGCTCACCCTCCAGGGGGCGGAACACTGAAGCTTTCTTT

j_call: TRBJ1-1
clone_size: many
d_call: -
v_call: TRBV5-5
cdr3_aa: CASSRETEAFF
cdr3_nt: TGTGCCAGCAGCCGGGAGACTGAAGCTTTCTTT

j_call: TRBJ1-5
clone_size: -
d_call: -
v_call: TRBV7-2
cdr3_aa: CASSLRGTLRASNQPQHF
cdr3_nt: TGTGCCAGCAGCTTACGTGGGACTCTTCGGGCAAGCAATCAGCCCCAGCATTTT

j_call: TRBJ2-1
clone_size: -
d_call: -
v_call: TRBV24-1
cdr3_aa: CATSSGGRANSYNEQFF
cdr3_nt: TGTGCCACCAGTTCTGGGGGCAGGGCCAACTCCTACAATGAGCAGTTCTTC

j_call: TRBJ1-2
clone_size: -
d_call: -
v_call: TRBV27
cdr3_aa: CASSSSGTHNGYTF
cdr3_nt: TGTGCCAGCAGTTCGTCCGGGACACATAATGGCTACACCTTC

j_call: TRBJ2-7
clone_size: -
d_call: -
v_call: TRBV28
cdr3_aa: CASSTYPSGSQEEQYF
cdr3_nt: TGTGCCAGCAGTACCTATCCATCCGGCAGCCAGGAAGAGCAGTACTTC

j_call: TRBJ2-5
clone_size: -
d_call: -
v_call: TRBV2
cdr3_aa: CASSDRSGVLETQYF
cdr3_nt: TGTGCCAGCAGTGACCGATCCGGGGTTTTAGAGACCCAGTACTTC

j_call: TRBJ1-2
clone_size: -
d_call: -
v_call: TRBV28
cdr3_aa: CASSLWSGSGSNYGYTF
cdr3_nt: TGTGCCAGCAGTTTGTGGTCAGGGTCCGGTTCTAACTATGGCTACACCTTC

j_call: TRBJ1-2
clone_size: -
d_call: -
v_call: TRBV6-5
cdr3_aa: CASSFDRRSRFYGYTF
cdr3_nt: TGTGCCAGCAGTTTTGACAGGCGAAGCAGATTCTATGGCTACACCTTC

j_call: TRBJ1-1
clone_size: -
d_call: TRBD1
v_call: TRBV19
cdr3_aa: CASSTIQGAGTEAFF
cdr3_nt: TGTGCCAGTAGTACCATACAGGGGGCTGGGACTGAAGCTTTCTTT

j_call: TRBJ1-2
clone_size: -
d_call: -
v_call: TRBV27
cdr3_aa: CASRKLTLTAGTGWGYTF
cdr3_nt: TGTGCCAGCAGGAAATTGACCCTGACAGCTGGAACCGGCTGGGGCTACACCTTC

j_call: TRBJ2-7
clone_size: many
d_call: TRBD2
v_call: TRBV5-6
cdr3_aa: CASSARRRRLAGVLQWQYF
cdr3_nt: TGTGCCAGCAGCGCGCGCCGGAGGAGACTAGCGGGGGTTCTTCAGTGGCAGTACTTC

j_call: TRBJ1-6
clone_size: -
d_call: -
v_call: TRBV28
cdr3_aa: CASMEEVSPLHF
cdr3_nt: TGTGCCAGCATGGAGGAGGTTTCACCCCTCCACTTT

j_call: TRBJ1-6
clone_size: -
d_call: -
v_call: TRBV5-6
cdr3_aa: CASSSLGRGHNNSPLHF
cdr3_nt: TGTGCCAGCAGCTCGTTGGGCAGGGGACATAATAATTCACCCCTCCACTTT

j_call: TRBJ2-1
clone_size: few
d_call: TRBD2
v_call: TRBV5-1
cdr3_aa: CASSYGGSYNEQFF
cdr3_nt: TGCGCCAGCAGCTACGGCGGGAGCTACAATGAGCAGTTCTTC

j_call: TRBJ2-5
clone_size: -
d_call: TRBD2
v_call: TRBV3-1/TRBV3-2
cdr3_aa: CASTTSGGLETQYF
cdr3_nt: TGTGCCAGCACGACTAGCGGGGGCCTGGAGACCCAGTACTTC

j_call: TRBJ1-1
clone_size: -
d_call: -
v_call: TRBV19
cdr3_aa: CASSIRGYTEAFF
cdr3_nt: TGTGCCAGTAGTATTCGGGGTTATACTGAAGCTTTCTTT

j_call: TRBJ2-1
clone_size: -
d_call: TRBD2
v_call: TRBV19
cdr3_aa: CASSIVSGTSGRPHNEQFF
cdr3_nt: TGTGCCAGTAGTATAGTGTCTGGGACTAGCGGGAGACCCCACAATGAGCAGTTCTTC

j_call: TRBJ1-5
clone_size: -
d_call: -
v_call: TRBV5-6
cdr3_aa: CASSSGQYNQPQHF
cdr3_nt: TGTGCCAGCAGCTCAGGACAGTACAATCAGCCCCAGCATTTT

j_call: TRBJ2-5
clone_size: once
d_call: -
v_call: TRBV6-1
cdr3_aa: CASSDSGAQRETQYF
cdr3_nt: TGTGCCAGCAGTGACAGTGGTGCCCAGCGGGAGACCCAGTACTTC

j_call: TRBJ2-1
clone_size: few
d_call: TRBD2
v_call: TRBV6-5
cdr3_aa: CASSTDSGSFSEQFF
cdr3_nt: TGTGCCAGCAGTACAGATAGCGGGAGCTTCAGTGAGCAGTTCTTC

j_call: TRBJ1-1
clone_size: -
d_call: TRBD1
v_call: TRBV7-9
cdr3_aa: CASSLQGALGTEAFF
cdr3_nt: TGTGCCAGCAGCTTACAGGGGGCTTTGGGCACTGAAGCTTTCTTT

j_call: TRBJ1-2
clone_size: -
d_call: TRBD1
v_call: TRBV28
cdr3_aa: CASSWIDRVGYTF
cdr3_nt: TGTGCCAGCAGTTGGATTGACAGGGTAGGCTACACCTTC

j_call: TRBJ2-2
clone_size: -
d_call: TRBD2
v_call: TRBV5-1
cdr3_aa: CASSLYRGGHTGELFF
cdr3_nt: TGCGCCAGCAGCTTGTACCGGGGGGGTCACACCGGGGAGCTGTTTTTT

j_call: TRBJ1-3
clone_size: once
d_call: -
v_call: TRBV29-1
cdr3_aa: CSAASSGNTIYF
cdr3_nt: TGCAGCGCAGCGAGCTCTGGAAACACCATATATTTT